This record looks at one TCR beta chain sequence and its context. These data are taken from a study of blood T cell repertoires in COVID-19. Across the study: The origin of the acute and convalescent COVID-19 samples was the United States, Italy and Spain.

As handled by the study authors: Amplifying reference gene primers gave estimates of nucleated cell counts. Only in-frame clones appear in the TCRdb table, and some are missing; sequencing was by immunoSEQ multiplex PCR. From that table come the V and J calls and clone size; the DNA was used to work out D and trimming. The repertoire includes 55,000 to 90,000 clones, around nine tenths of them detected once, and 1.1% to 1.5% sits in the top ten. Trimming took off 3 bases at V and 0 bases at J, with 8 bases between the two ends. The CDR3 extends over 14 amino acids. Germline V gives CDR1 PRHDT, CDR2 FYEKMQ (reference sequence).

The chain is built from TRBV13 and TRBJ1-2; perhaps TRBD1 as D (6 bases). This receptor was obtained from a human donor in a cohort sampled during active COVID-19. Sequencing was done on a sample of peripheral blood. In nucleotides, the CDR3 is TGTGCCAGCAGCTTCACAGGGTCTAACTATGGCTACACCTTC. Protein product: CASSFTGSNYGYTF.